These 20 T cell receptor beta chains share one sample of origin, sequenced in a study of blood T cell repertoires in COVID-19. Using immunoSEQ multiplex PCR, the repertoire was profiled, and TCRdb retains in-frame clones only, with some absent. The sample lists around 70,000 clones, around 82% seen once, with just over 6.5% in the top ten. The sample consisted of peripheral blood. These TCRs come from a man between 60 and 75 years old with acute or convalescent COVID-19.

The CDR3 DNA follows: TGTGCCAGCAGTCGTAACGCAGGGGACACTGAAGCTTTCTTT. This translates into CASSRNAGDTEAFF. The chain carries TRBV7-2 and TRBJ1-1, with D maybe TRBD1 (6 bases). CDR3 length: 14 amino acids. V was shortened by 6 bases and J by 3 bases, with 14 bases between the two germline ends. Germline lookup yields CDR1 SGHTA and CDR2 FQGNSA. The variable domain in full, with the rest retrieved from reference TRBV7-2 and TRBJ1-1, is GAGVSQSPSNKVTEKGKDVELRCDPISGHTALYWYRQSLGQGLEFLIYFQGNSAPDKSGLPSDRFSAERTGGSVSTLTIQRTQQEDSAVYLCASSRNAGDTEAFFGQGTRLTVV.

The V gene is TRBV7-2, the J gene TRBJ2-3; 8 bases match TRBD2. The trim removed 5 bases at V and 4 bases at J, leaving 11 bases unmatched. The CDR3 contains 16 residues. The germline V gene has CDR1 SGHTA and CDR2 FQGNSA. As DNA, the CDR3 is TGTGCCAGCAGCCTCTCCCCCGGGGGGGCCTCAGATACGCAGTATTTT. It encodes CASSLSPGGASDTQYF.

The V gene is TRBV3-1 (or the pseudogene TRBV3-2), the J gene TRBJ2-5; D may be TRBD2 (5 bases). CDR3 length equals 14 residues. Per germline, CDR1 LGHDT and CDR2 YNNKEL (reference sequence). V shed 7 bases and J shed 7 bases, with 19 bases lying between them. CDR3 protein: CASIQRMGRGTQYF. CDR3 in DNA: TGTGCCAGCATCCAGCGGATGGGCCGGGGGACCCAGTACTTC.

The genes are TRBV15 and TRBJ2-1; 12 positions agree with TRBD2. The length of the CDR3 is 17 residues. Germline CDR1 and CDR2: LNHNV and YYDKDF (reference sequence). The junction had 9 bases not matched to a gene; V was cut back by 4 bases and J by 5 bases. The CDR3: CATSTPSGGANHNEQFF. CDR3 nucleotides: TGTGCCACCAGCACGCCTAGCGGGGGGGCAAATCACAATGAGCAGTTCTTC.

The gene calls are TRBV12-3 or TRBV12-4 and TRBJ1-3; weak D call: TRBD1 (5 bases). V was pared by 5 bases and J by 5 bases, with 10 bases between. This CDR3 comprises 13 residues. In DNA, the CDR3 is TGTGCCAGCAGTCCCACAGGTCGAAACACCATATATTTT. Translation gives CASSPTGRNTIYF.

This chain connects TRBV19 to TRBJ1-3, with 7 bases aligning to TRBD1. J lost 0 bases, V lost 8 bases, and 4 bases had no gene match. This CDR3 spans 14 amino acids. Per the germline V gene, CDR1 is LNHDA and CDR2 is SQIVND (reference sequence). DNA of the CDR3: TGTGCCAGTGCGGGACAGATCTCTGGAAACACCATATATTTT. The encoded protein is CASAGQISGNTIYF.

The chain carries TRBV7-8 and TRBJ2-1; the match to TRBD1 covers 7 bases. Germline V CDR1 and CDR2: SGHVS, FQNEAQ. The CDR3 covers 16 residues. V lost 5 bases and J lost 4; bases outside the gene matches: 11. The chain's CDR3 is CASSQMTGIVYNEQFF. CDR3 nucleotide sequence: TGTGCCAGCAGCCAAATGACAGGGATCGTTTACAATGAGCAGTTCTTC.

V and J are TRBV2 and TRBJ1-1; no definite D call. Germline V gene lookup returns CDR1 SNHLY and CDR2 FYNNEI. This CDR3 has 12 amino acids. Trimming took off 0 bases at V and 11 bases at J, with 10 bases between the two ends. In DNA form, the CDR3 reads TGTGCCAGCAGTGAAGCCGGGTTTCGGGCTTTCTTT. It translates to CASSEAGFRAFF.

The V call is TRBV5-5, the J call TRBJ2-4, with a tentative D call TRBD1 (6 bases). V lost 5 bases and J lost 3, with 9 bases in between. The CDR3 covers 13 residues. CDR1 is SGHKS, CDR2 YYEKEE, per germline (reference sequence). The CDR3 DNA follows: TGTGCCAGCAGACTGGACAGCAAAAACATTCAGTACTTC. Amino acid sequence: CASRLDSKNIQYF.

V usage is TRBV29-1 and J usage is TRBJ1-3; no firm D call. The ends were cut back, 3 bases at V and 4 bases at J, with 13 bases in the middle. The CDR3 is made up of 14 amino acids. Looked up from germline, CDR1 is SQVTM and CDR2 is ANQGSEA. The CDR3 coding sequence is TGCAGCGTTGACCCCCGTACTTCAGGAAACACCATATATTTT. It translates to CSVDPRTSGNTIYF.

CDR3: CASSPRQGTNEKLFF. The CDR3 coding sequence is TGTGCCAGCTCACCTAGACAGGGAACTAATGAAAAACTGTTTTTT. This sequence joins TRBV18 and TRBJ1-4; 7 bases align to TRBD1. Germline CDR1 KGHSH, CDR2 LQKENI. CDR3 length: 15 residues. With 3 bases clipped from V and 1 base from J, the junction kept 2 bases outside the gene matches.

The chain couples TRBV5-4 to TRBJ2-7, with 9 bases that match TRBD1. The CDR3 is 15 residues long. Trimming cost V 0 bases and J 2 bases; bases outside gene matches: 3. From germline, CDR1 is SGHNT and CDR2 YYREEE (reference sequence). Written as DNA, the CDR3 is TGTGCCAGCAGCTTGGCGGGGACAGGGCCCTACGAGCAGTACTTC. Its translation: CASSLAGTGPYEQYF.

Only one count was recorded for this clone. This chain uses TRBV11-2 with TRBJ1-1, with 7 nucleotides matching TRBD1. The CDR3 loop spans 14 amino acids. Losses at the gene ends were 4 bases for V and 1 base for J; bases not matched to a gene: 3. Germline CDR1 SGHAT, CDR2 FQNNGV. CDR3 DNA sequence: TGTGCCAGCAGCTCCCGGGACAGGAACACTGAAGCTTTCTTT. The encoded protein is CASSSRDRNTEAFF.

The chain is built from TRBV30 and TRBJ1-2; D is unresolved. V was cut by 2 bases and J by 4 bases, with 14 bases left in between. This CDR3 has 14 amino acids. Germline V gene sequence: CDR1 GTSNPN, CDR2 SVGIG (reference sequence). CDR3 sequence (DNA): TGTGCCTGGAGTACCGGGTCAGTCCCCTATGGCTACACCTTC. It yields the protein CAWSTGSVPYGYTF.

The chain has TRBV25-1 and TRBJ1-1; D unresolved. This CDR3 is built from 14 residues. The V end was cut by 6 bases, the J end by 4 bases, with 15 bases between. Germline V gene sequence: CDR1 MGHDK, CDR2 SYGVNS. For the CDR3, the DNA is TGTGCCAGCAGATCAGAGCGGGTCGCCACTGAAGCTTTCTTT. Translation: CASRSERVATEAFF.

This chain links TRBV10-3 with TRBJ1-5; D is unclear. Germline V gene data show CDR1 as ENHRY and CDR2 as SYGVKD. The CDR3 is 14 residues long. V shed 3 bases and J shed 0 bases, with 6 bases lying between them. In DNA form, the CDR3 reads TGTGCCATCAGTGATAACTATAGCAATCAGCCCCAGCATTTT. This codes for CAISDNYSNQPQHF.

This clone has only a few counts. The rearrangement links TRBV5-1 to TRBJ2-7, with 9 bases matching TRBD1. Germline values: CDR1 SGHRS, CDR2 YFSETQ. With V trimmed by 1 base and J by 6 bases, 5 bases remained unmatched. CDR3 length equals 14 residues. CDR3 loop: CASSLYGTGSEQYF. DNA for the CDR3: TGCGCCAGCAGCTTGTACGGGACAGGGAGCGAGCAGTACTTC.

The chain carries TRBV10-3 and TRBJ1-5, with unresolved D. Germline CDR1 reads ENHRY; CDR2 reads SYGVKD. The V end was cut by 0 bases, the J end by 7 bases, with 10 bases between. The CDR3 has 14 residues. The CDR3: CAISESQIVQPQHF. CDR3 DNA: TGTGCCATCAGTGAGTCACAGATTGTGCAGCCCCAGCATTTT.

In its sample, this clone was seen once. The rearrangement links TRBV2 to TRBJ1-2, with D perhaps matching TRBD1 (5 bases). V shed 5 bases and J shed 0 bases, with 10 bases lying between them. Germline V CDR1 and CDR2: SNHLY, FYNNEI. The CDR3 has 14 amino acids. CDR3 sequence reads: CASSLAGTNYGYTF. The CDR3 nucleotides read TGTGCCAGCAGTTTGGCAGGGACTAACTATGGCTACACCTTC.

The chain joins TRBV3-1 (or the pseudogene TRBV3-2) to TRBJ2-5; 8 positions agree with TRBD1. CDR1 LGHDT and CDR2 YNNKEL come from the germline V gene (reference sequence). This CDR3 is 14 amino acids long. After removal of 6 bases from V and 0 bases from J, the junction contained 3 bases not matched to a gene. The CDR3 sequence is CASSQTGDQETQYF. DNA for the CDR3: TGTGCCAGCAGTCAGACAGGGGACCAAGAGACCCAGTACTTC.